This T cell receptor beta chain is from a study of cytomegalovirus exposure and HLA in healthy donors. Germline assignment: CDR1 SGHRS and CDR2 YFSETQ. V lost 0 bases and J lost 7, with 23 bases in between. There are 18 residues in the CDR3. PCR amplification relied on 60 Vbeta primers (plus 13 Jbeta primers). TCRdb's table, derived via immunoSEQ multiplex PCR, lists solely in-frame clones and lacks some. In the table there are around 150,000 clones, roughly four fifths of which are singletons. The receptor was derived from a man aged 30 to 39 in good health and CMV-seronegative. Sequenced material: PBMCs. The chain combines TRBV5-1 with TRBJ2-1, with a weak D call TRBD2 (6 bases). CDR3 in amino acids: CASSLVEGSHSGMNEQFF. The CDR3 DNA reads TGCGCCAGCAGCTTGGTGGAGGGGTCCCACTCGGGTATGAATGAGCAGTTCTTC.